This is a list of T cell receptor beta chains from one sample in a study of T cells in localized non-small cell lung cancer. Using immunoSEQ multiplex PCR, the repertoire was profiled, and TCRdb retains in-frame clones only, with some absent. The table includes some 27,000 clones, around nine tenths detected once. Source: peripheral blood, taken before any cancer treatment. The receptors here all came from a female donor over 55 with stage III squamous cell lung carcinoma. Both conserved end residues are part of each CDR3. The D gene is left open where the match is weak. Clone size is not always given. Where it is, it says once, few, many or a class for expanded clones.

-,TRBV28,TRBJ1-4,-,CASSLAGIREKLFF,TGTGCCAGCAGTTTAGCGGGGATCCGTGAAAAACTGTTTTTT
TRBD1,TRBV11-2,TRBJ2-1,once,CAGSRGSSYNEQFF,TGTGCCGGCTCCAGGGGGAGCTCCTACAATGAGCAGTTCTTC
-,TRBV5-8,TRBJ2-7,-,CASSFDRKVYEQYF,TGTGCCAGCAGCTTTGACAGGAAAGTCTACGAGCAGTACTTC
-,TRBV2,TRBJ2-5,-,CASSLGETQYF,TGTGCCAGCAGCCTAGGGGAGACCCAGTACTTC
TRBD2,TRBV13,TRBJ2-1,few,CASSRGDNEQFF,TGTGCCAGCAGCCGGGGGGACAATGAGCAGTTCTTC
-,TRBV7-9,TRBJ2-3,-,CASSLLSTDTQYF,TGTGCCAGCAGCTTACTTAGCACAGATACGCAGTATTTT
-,TRBV7-2,TRBJ1-6,-,CASSLASPLHF,TGTGCCAGCAGCTTAGCTTCACCCCTCCACTTT
-,TRBV10-2,TRBJ2-2,-,CASSPTRAITGELFF,TGCGCCAGCAGTCCGACTAGGGCTATCACCGGGGAGCTGTTTTTT
-,TRBV28,TRBJ1-2,few,CVTEDRNYGYTF,TGTGTCACAGAAGATCGGAACTATGGCTACACCTTC
TRBD2,TRBV9,TRBJ2-3,-,CASSGILSGGYTDTQYF,TGTGCCAGCAGCGGCATTTTAAGCGGGGGTTACACAGATACGCAGTATTTT
-,TRBV5-6,TRBJ1-2,-,CASSLGTGYTF,TGTGCCAGCAGCTTAGGGACAGGCTACACCTTC
TRBD1,TRBV7-9,TRBJ1-2,-,CASSLTGVGGYTF,TGTGCCAGCAGCCTTACAGGGGTTGGTGGCTACACCTTC
-,TRBV7-2,TRBJ2-5,once,CASSYGVQETQYF,TGTGCCAGCAGCTACGGGGTCCAAGAGACCCAGTACTTC
-,TRBV10-3,TRBJ2-7,-,CAISEGGGASYEQYF,TGTGCCATCAGTGAGGGAGGGGGTGCGAGCTACGAGCAGTACTTC
TRBD1,TRBV19,TRBJ1-2,-,CASSTRTGNGYTF,TGTGCCAGTAGTACGCGGACAGGGAACGGCTACACCTTC
TRBD1,TRBV27,TRBJ1-4,-,CASSFGPGTGGRGEKLFF,TGTGCCAGCAGTTTTGGGCCCGGGACAGGGGGCCGCGGTGAAAAACTGTTTTTT
-,TRBV19,TRBJ1-4,-,CASSTRIEKLFF,TGTGCCAGTAGTACCCGAATTGAAAAACTGTTTTTT
-,TRBV7-8,TRBJ2-1,-,CASSLRSNEQFF,TGTGCCAGCAGCTTACGCAGCAATGAGCAGTTCTTC
-,TRBV11-2,TRBJ2-1,-,CASSLSPGGGYNEQFF,TGTGCCAGCAGCTTATCCCCCGGGGGTGGATACAATGAGCAGTTCTTC
-,TRBV28,TRBJ2-3,-,CASMSTGTDTQYF,TGTGCCAGCATGAGTACGGGGACAGATACGCAGTATTTT
TRBD1,TRBV6-6,TRBJ1-5,-,CASSGGRTGDNQPQHF,TGTGCCAGCAGTGGGGGTCGGACAGGGGACAATCAGCCCCAGCATTTT
-,TRBV7-2,TRBJ2-7,few,CASSLDVGASYEQYF,TGTGCCAGCAGCTTAGATGTGGGGGCCTCCTACGAGCAGTACTTC
-,TRBV10-3,TRBJ2-1,once,CAISDRRDTHNEQFF,TGTGCCATCAGTGACCGGCGGGACACCCACAATGAGCAGTTCTTC
-,TRBV2,TRBJ1-2,-,CASSEAGIPGGYGYTF,TGTGCCAGCAGTGAAGCTGGGATCCCCGGCGGCTATGGCTACACCTTC
-,TRBV28,TRBJ1-5,-,CASSQPGPVWNQPQHF,TGTGCCAGCAGTCAACCTGGTCCGGTGTGGAATCAGCCCCAGCATTTT
TRBD1,TRBV18,TRBJ1-2,few,CASPPRQGGYTF,TGTGCCAGCCCCCCGAGACAGGGCGGCTACACCTTC
-,TRBV2,TRBJ2-3,-,CASNPGAWADTQYF,TGTGCCAGCAACCCGGGGGCATGGGCAGATACGCAGTATTTT
-,TRBV29-1,TRBJ1-2,-,CSVVGTSHNYGYTF,TGCAGCGTTGTAGGGACATCGCATAACTATGGCTACACCTTC
-,TRBV28,TRBJ1-5,once,CASSLTTGYQPQHF,TGTGCCAGCAGCCTTACGACGGGTTATCAGCCCCAGCATTTT
-,TRBV6-1,TRBJ2-3,-,CASRRTSGPTDTQYF,TGTGCCAGCCGCAGGACTTCAGGGCCCACAGATACGCAGTATTTT
-,TRBV6-1,TRBJ2-1,-,CASSIQAYNEQFF,TGTGCCAGCAGTATACAGGCTTACAATGAGCAGTTCTTC
-,TRBV6-1,TRBJ2-5,-,CASSAGGIQETQYF,TGTGCCAGCAGTGCTGGGGGGATCCAAGAGACCCAGTACTTC
-,TRBV28,TRBJ1-1,-,CASSLTRSEAFF,TGTGCCAGCAGTTTGACTCGGTCTGAAGCTTTCTTT
TRBD1,TRBV5-6,TRBJ2-1,-,CASSWGDRGNNEQFF,TGTGCCAGCAGCTGGGGTGACAGGGGGAACAATGAGCAGTTCTTC